These 23 T cell receptor beta chains came from one sample sequenced in a study of neurological immune-mediated disorders. TCRdb analysed the 5' RACE reads with MiXCR anew, one entry per CDR3 protein. The sample gives about 30,000 distinct CDR3 sequences, around 12% of which show up once; almost 8% is in the top ten. The sequencing sample was made of PBMCs. The origin of the receptors is a man aged 55 to 70 in good health.

This clonotype was recorded many times. The chain employs TRBV29-1 and TRBJ1-1; tentatively, D is TRBD1 (5 bases). The V and J ends lost 7 bases and 2 bases respectively, with 14 bases between them. In germline, CDR1 is SQVTM, CDR2 ANQGSEA. This CDR3 is 13 amino acids long. The CDR3 reads CSASTGTNTEAFF. The CDR3 nucleotides are TGCAGCGCCAGTACCGGGACCAACACTGAAGCTTTCTTT.

This clonotype was detected many times. The genes are TRBV20-1 and TRBJ2-1; 7 bases are shared with TRBD2. The length of the CDR3 is 15 residues. V dropped 3 bases and J dropped 0; count of bases not matched to a gene: 5. Germline V lookup: CDR1 DFQATT, CDR2 SNEGSKA (reference sequence). The CDR3 region is CSARFLAVSYNEQFF. CDR3 nucleotide sequence: TGCAGTGCTAGGTTTCTAGCGGTCTCCTACAATGAGCAGTTCTTC.

The chain employs TRBV7-2 and TRBJ2-2, with D possibly being TRBD2 (6 bases). The CDR3 is made up of 17 amino acids. V shed 4 bases and J shed 2 bases, with 17 bases lying between them. From germline, CDR1 is SGHTA and CDR2 FQGNSA. CDR3 amino acids: CASSSDPEGGNTGELFF. The CDR3 region has the DNA TGTGCCAGCAGCTCCGACCCGGAGGGAGGAAACACCGGGGAGCTGTTTTTT. The entire variable domain, with the rest obtained from reference TRBV7-2 and TRBJ2-2, is as follows: GAGVSQSPSNKVTEKGKDVELRCDPISGHTALYWYRQSLGQGLEFLIYFQGNSAPDKSGLPSDRFSAERTGGSVSTLTIQRTQQEDSAVYLCASSSDPEGGNTGELFFGEGSRLTVL.

This clonotype was seen repeatedly, ten times or more. The CDR3 DNA reads TGCAGTGCTAGAGTCGGCCGGCATACGCAGTATTTT. Its translation: CSARVGRHTQYF. The chain carries TRBV20-1 and TRBJ2-3; no clear D gene. Trimming left V 1 base short and J 7 bases short, with 9 bases between. From germline, CDR1 is DFQATT and CDR2 SNEGSKA (reference sequence). There are 12 residues in the CDR3.

This clonotype is medium-sized by share. The rearrangement uses TRBV4-3 and TRBJ1-2; D remains unclear. CDR1 and CDR2 (germline): LGHNA, YSLEER. The CDR3 has 17 amino acids. The V gene lost 0 bases and the J gene lost 0 bases, with 14 bases spanning the gap. The CDR3 here is CASSQDLLRAANYGYTF. CDR3 DNA: TGCGCCAGCAGCCAAGATCTCCTTAGGGCCGCTAACTATGGCTACACCTTC.

In this sample, this clonotype turned up many times. The rearrangement joins TRBV7-2 to TRBJ2-7; D not certain. Trimming stripped 4 bases from V and 5 bases from J, with 9 bases between. The CDR3 is 12 amino acids. Germline V gene lookup returns CDR1 SGHTA and CDR2 FQGNSA. Here the CDR3 reads CASSSQANEQYF. Written as DNA, the CDR3 is TGTGCCAGCAGCTCCCAGGCCAACGAGCAGTACTTC.

This clonotype has only a few counts. The chain has TRBV5-1 and TRBJ1-1, with no clear D. The CDR3 is 13 amino acids. CDR1 is SGHRS, CDR2 YFSETQ, per germline. Trimming removed 0 bases at V and 5 bases at J, with 8 bases between. This CDR3 is CASSLAVWTEAFF. The CDR3 bases are TGCGCCAGCAGCTTGGCAGTGTGGACTGAAGCTTTCTTT.

In this sample, this clonotype turned up many times. The V gene is TRBV12-3 or TRBV12-4, the J gene TRBJ1-5, with no clear D. This CDR3 has 13 residues. Trimming left V 3 bases short and J 5 bases short, with 8 bases between. The CDR3 loop reads CASSLSGDQPQHF. The DNA of the CDR3 is TGTGCCAGCAGTTTGTCCGGAGATCAGCCCCAGCATTTT.

In this sample, this clonotype turned up many times. V and J are TRBV7-6 and TRBJ2-3, with TRBD1 as a possible D gene (6 bases). The V end was cut by 5 bases, the J end by 2 bases, with 23 bases between. Germline CDR1 reads SGHVS; CDR2 reads FNYEAQ. This CDR3 contains 18 residues. CDR3 nucleotide sequence: TGTGCCAGCAGCCCCCCTCTCTTCGGACAGCCAAACACAGATACGCAGTATTTT. This sequence encodes CASSPPLFGQPNTDTQYF.

This clonotype showed up many times. The chain joins TRBV10-3 to TRBJ1-1; 7 positions match TRBD1. From germline, CDR1 is ENHRY and CDR2 SYGVKD. The CDR3 runs to 15 residues. V lost 0 bases to trimming and J lost 1 base; unmatched junction nucleotides: 2. CDR3 DNA sequence: TGTGCCATCAGTGAGTCGGGACAGAGGAACACTGAAGCTTTCTTT. Protein sequence: CAISESGQRNTEAFF.

This clonotype was seen repeatedly, ten times or more. The chain links TRBV10-2 to TRBJ2-1, with 9 bases lining up with TRBD2. The CDR3 length is 16 residues. Trimming cost V 0 bases and J 6 bases; bases outside gene matches: 6. CDR1 and CDR2 (germline): WSHSY, SAAADI. The CDR3 loop is CASSESGAGGLNEQFF. CDR3 in DNA: TGCGCCAGCAGTGAGTCGGGCGCGGGGGGGCTCAATGAGCAGTTCTTC.

This clonotype was recorded at least ten times. As DNA, the CDR3 is TGTGCCATCACAGCGGGGCCCTACAATGAGCAGTTCTTC. Translated: CAITAGPYNEQFF. The chain employs TRBV10-3 and TRBJ2-1, with 7 bases that match TRBD2. CDR3 length: 13 residues. After removal of 7 bases from V and 2 bases from J, the junction contained 2 bases not matched to a gene. Looked up from germline, CDR1 is ENHRY and CDR2 is SYGVKD.

J is TRBJ1-2 and V is TRBV27; D possibly corresponds to TRBD1 (6 bases). The CDR3 runs to 12 residues. The V gene lost 7 bases and the J gene lost 6 bases, with 12 bases spanning the gap. CDR1 MNHEY and CDR2 SMNVEV come from the germline V gene (reference sequence). CDR3 region: CASKQGYDGYTF. The CDR3 DNA reads as TGTGCCAGCAAACAGGGATACGATGGCTACACCTTC.

This clonotype has ten or more counts. As DNA, the CDR3 is TGTGCCAGCAGCTTAGGGGGGACTGTCACGGATACGCAGTATTTT. This encodes CASSLGGTVTDTQYF. This rearrangement joins TRBV7-3 to TRBJ2-3; weak D call: TRBD2 (6 bases). The CDR3 consists of 15 residues. V was shortened by 2 bases and J by 6 bases, with 15 bases between the two germline ends. Per germline, CDR1 SGHTA and CDR2 FQGTGA.

Many counts were recorded for this clonotype. CDR3 bases: TGTGCCAGCAGTCAACAGGGGAACTCCTACGAGCAGTACTTC. Translating it yields CASSQQGNSYEQYF. This sequence joins TRBV12-3 or TRBV12-4 and TRBJ2-7; 7 bases align to TRBD1. Germline trimming cut 5 bases from V and 0 bases from J; bases unmatched to any gene: 4. CDR3 size: 14 residues.

This clonotype was observed at least ten times. The V call is TRBV2, the J call TRBJ2-3; D may match TRBD1 or TRBD2 (5 bases each). The germline gives CDR1 SNHLY, CDR2 FYNNEI. The CDR3 is made up of 14 amino acids. The V gene lost 8 bases and the J gene lost 5 bases, with 17 bases spanning the gap. The chain's CDR3 is CASFWSGPGDTQYF. Written as DNA, the CDR3 is TGTGCCAGCTTCTGGTCGGGGCCGGGAGATACGCAGTATTTT.

This clonotype was observed many times. CDR3 sequence reads: CASSLVVGEQYF. The CDR3 nucleotides are TGTGCCAGCAGCTTGGTCGTCGGAGAGCAGTACTTC. The V and J genes are TRBV5-6 and TRBJ2-7; D is uncertain. Germline V CDR1 and CDR2: SGHDT, YYEEEE. There are 12 residues in the CDR3. V was pared by 0 bases and J by 7 bases, with 8 bases between.

This clonotype has ten or more counts. J is TRBJ2-1 and V is TRBV4-2, with 10 positions matching TRBD1. CDR1 is LGHNA and CDR2 is YNFKEQ in the germline V gene. The CDR3 runs 16 residues. V gave up 2 bases and J gave up 4 bases; unmatched junction bases: 5. The CDR3 is CASSQFPGQGYNEQFF. Written as DNA, the CDR3 is TGTGCCAGCAGCCAATTCCCGGGACAGGGGTACAATGAGCAGTTCTTC.

This clonotype has a count of ten or more. The V call is TRBV10-3, the J call TRBJ2-5; D might be TRBD1 (6 bases). This CDR3 has 14 residues. V dropped 10 bases and J dropped 5 bases, with 20 bases sitting between them. Germline values: CDR1 ENHRY, CDR2 SYGVKD. The CDR3 DNA reads as TGTGCCAGCAACAGGGACCGTGGACCGGAGACCCAGTACTTC. It specifies CASNRDRGPETQYF.

This clonotype has ten or more counts. The chain is built from TRBV28 and TRBJ2-3; the D gene is possibly TRBD1 (6 bases). With 6 bases removed from V and 2 bases from J, the gap between germline ends came to 12 bases. Germline CDR1 and CDR2: MDHEN and SYDVKM. This CDR3 is 14 amino acids long. The CDR3 region is CASRGQLLTDTQYF. CDR3 in DNA: TGTGCCAGCAGAGGACAGCTACTCACAGATACGCAGTATTTT.

In this sample, this clonotype turned up many times. This chain uses TRBV14 with TRBJ2-3; TRBD1 agrees at 8 bases. The CDR3 runs to 16 residues. Trimming at V came to 4 bases and at J to 5 bases, leaving 11 bases not matched to a gene. From germline, CDR1 is SGHDN and CDR2 FVKESK. The CDR3 nucleotides read TGTGCCAGCAGCCGGGGGACCGGGACAGGCGGAGATACGCAGTATTTT. Protein product: CASSRGTGTGGDTQYF.

This clonotype was observed at least ten times. The rearrangement uses TRBV6-1 and TRBJ1-1; D may be TRBD1 (6 bases). Germline V gene sequence: CDR1 MNHNS, CDR2 SASEGT. Between the trimmed V and J ends, which lost 2 bases and 1 base, there was a span of 23 bases. This CDR3 spans 19 amino acids. The CDR3 spells CASSERRGGGYGKNTEAFF. The CDR3 coding sequence is TGTGCCAGCAGTGAACGCCGGGGGGGCGGTTACGGAAAGAACACTGAAGCTTTCTTT.

A note on this clonotype: This may stem from a read error, because a much larger clone lies one nucleotide away. The rearrangement joins TRBV6-2 or TRBV6-3 to TRBJ2-7; D tentatively fits TRBD1 or TRBD2 (6 bases each). In germline, CDR1 is MNHEY, CDR2 SVGEGT. The CDR3 has 15 residues. CDR3 sequence: CSSSQGGRSSYEQYF. The DNA of the CDR3 is TGTTCCAGCAGCCAAGGGGGGAGAAGCTCCTACGAGCAGTACTTC.